Presented here are 25 T cell receptor beta chains from one specimen sequenced in a study of PD-L1 blockade in urothelial cancer. Documented time point: peripheral blood 6 weeks after treatment start. TCRdb's copy holds only in-frame clones and misses some; the assay was immunoSEQ multiplex PCR. The repertoire has some 51,000 clones, 88% of them found once; the top ten carry 2% to 3%. The sequencing used PBMCs, collected around atezolizumab (anti-PD-L1) treatment. The receptors here all came from a man aged 55 to 70 with urothelial cancer.

This rearrangement joins TRBV5-1 to TRBJ2-5; 7 bases match TRBD1. V trimming: 0 bases; J trimming: 5 bases; junction bases outside the gene matches: 7. CDR1 is SGHRS and CDR2 is YFSETQ in the germline V gene. This CDR3 is 15 amino acids long. The CDR3 DNA is TGCGCCAGCAGCTTGGGGACAGGACTGGGGGAGACCCAGTACTTC. This translates into CASSLGTGLGETQYF.

This clone was found once. V and J are TRBV27 and TRBJ1-1; 8 bases fit TRBD1. Germline V gives CDR1 MNHEY, CDR2 SMNVEV (reference sequence). CDR3 length equals 15 residues. Losses at the gene ends were 4 bases for V and 1 base for J; bases not matched to a gene: 5. This chain's CDR3 is CASSSQGAGNTEAFF. CDR3 DNA sequence: TGTGCCAGCAGTTCCCAGGGGGCGGGGAACACTGAAGCTTTCTTT.

This sequence joins TRBV5-1 and TRBJ1-6, with 8 bases lining up with TRBD1. J was trimmed by 10 bases and V by 4 bases; bases with no gene match: 10. This CDR3 region has 15 residues. Germline CDR1 reads SGHRS; CDR2 reads YFSETQ. CDR3 sequence reads: CASSESTGEGSPLHF. The DNA of the CDR3 is TGCGCCAGCAGCGAATCGACAGGGGAGGGATCACCCCTCCACTTT.

This clone is a singleton in its sample. J is TRBJ1-5 and V is TRBV30; 9 bases are shared with TRBD1. This CDR3 has 19 amino acids. With 1 base clipped from V and 1 base from J, the junction kept 14 bases outside the gene matches. The germline CDR1 and CDR2 sequences are GTSNPN and SVGIG (reference sequence). The CDR3 loop reads CAWSALDRGGVGSNQPQHF. CDR3 DNA sequence: TGTGCCTGGAGTGCCCTGGACAGGGGTGGGGTAGGGAGCAATCAGCCCCAGCATTTT.

The chain recombines TRBV7-9 with TRBJ1-5; 12 nucleotides align to TRBD1. Germline values: CDR1 SEHNR, CDR2 FQNEAQ (reference sequence). Trimming took 3 bases from V and 5 from J; bases not matched to a gene: 5. The CDR3 runs 16 residues. The CDR3 nucleotides are TGTGCCAGCAGCTTGACCGGGACAGGGGGCGATCAGCCCCAGCATTTT. Translated: CASSLTGTGGDQPQHF.

The chain joins TRBV4-2 to TRBJ2-6, with D possibly matching TRBD1 (5 bases). The V gene lost 0 bases and the J gene lost 2 bases, with 17 bases spanning the gap. The CDR3 is 19 amino acids. Per germline, CDR1 LGHNA and CDR2 YNFKEQ. CDR3 protein: CASSQDRAGISPGANVLTF. CDR3 DNA: TGTGCCAGCAGCCAAGATAGGGCAGGGATAAGTCCTGGGGCCAACGTCCTGACTTTC.

CDR3 sequence reads: CASSQETAGGFFNEQFF. Here the CDR3 DNA reads TGTGCCAGCAGCCAAGAGACGGCGGGAGGCTTCTTCAATGAGCAGTTCTTC. The gene calls are TRBV14 and TRBJ2-1, with 8 positions matching TRBD2. J gave up 6 bases and V 0 bases, and 10 bases lay outside the gene matches. The CDR3 consists of 17 residues. Germline V gene lookup returns CDR1 SGHDN and CDR2 FVKESK.

This chain connects TRBV30 to TRBJ1-5; D unresolved. Germline V gene lookup returns CDR1 GTSNPN and CDR2 SVGIG (reference sequence). The length of the CDR3 is 16 residues. The V end lost 0 bases, the J end lost 8 bases, and 20 bases lay between the germline ends. CDR3 protein: CAWSVPATSGREPQHF. The CDR3 DNA is TGTGCCTGGAGTGTACCGGCGACGTCGGGGAGGGAGCCCCAGCATTTT.

The V gene is TRBV7-9, the J gene TRBJ1-1; D remains unclear. The germline CDR1 and CDR2 sequences are SEHNR and FQNEAQ (reference sequence). V was cut by 1 base and J by 7 bases, with 10 bases left in between. The CDR3 runs 13 residues. CDR3 region: CASSLGPGYEAFF. CDR3 sequence (DNA): TGTGCCAGCAGCTTAGGACCAGGATATGAAGCTTTCTTT.

The rearrangement uses TRBV5-6 and TRBJ2-7; TRBD1 might be the D (5 bases). The germline V gene has CDR1 SGHDT and CDR2 YYEEEE. V lost 0 bases, J lost 9 bases, and 13 bases lay in between. The CDR3 runs to 13 residues. The CDR3 reads CASSLERKGLQYF. CDR3 nucleotide sequence: TGTGCCAGCAGCTTGGAGCGTAAGGGGTTGCAGTACTTC.

The V and J genes are TRBV6-1 and TRBJ1-1; weak D call: TRBD1 (5 bases). This CDR3 region has 12 residues. In germline, CDR1 is MNHNS, CDR2 SASEGT. The germline V and J ends were trimmed by 6 bases and 10 bases, with 15 bases remaining between them. The CDR3 region is CASRLAERGAFF. CDR3 DNA: TGTGCCAGCAGACTAGCAGAGAGGGGAGCTTTCTTT.

This clone was counted once. The chain combines TRBV19 with TRBJ2-3; 12 positions match TRBD2. CDR1 is LNHDA and CDR2 is SQIVND in the germline V gene (reference sequence). The CDR3 length is 16 residues. Trimming cost V 3 bases and J 9 bases; bases outside gene matches: 10. As DNA, the CDR3 is TGTGCCAGTAGTATTCTGACTAGCGGGAGAGCCACGACGCAGTATTTT. Translation: CASSILTSGRATTQYF.

This sequence joins TRBV30 and TRBJ1-3; 9 bases agree with TRBD1. The J segment lost 0 bases and the V segment lost 6 bases, leaving 3 bases of the junction unmatched. This CDR3 is built from 14 residues. Germline V gene lookup returns CDR1 GTSNPN and CDR2 SVGIG (reference sequence). The CDR3 loop is CACGQGSSGNTIYF. Written as DNA, the CDR3 is TGTGCCTGCGGACAGGGGAGCTCTGGAAACACCATATATTTT. Filled out from reference TRBV30 and TRBJ1-3, the complete variable domain reads SQTIHQWPATLVQPVGSPLSLECTVEGTSNPNLYWYRQAAGRGLQLLFYSVGIGQISSEVPQNLSASRPQDRQFILSSKKLLLSDSGFYLCACGQGSSGNTIYFGEGSWLTVV.

The rearrangement uses TRBV10-3 and TRBJ2-2, with D hard to call. The CDR3 length is 14 residues. In germline, CDR1 is ENHRY, CDR2 SYGVKD. Trimming removed 0 bases from V and 5 bases from J, with 7 bases in between. The CDR3 here is CAISESTATGELFF. In nucleotides, the CDR3 is TGTGCCATCAGTGAGTCTACAGCAACCGGGGAGCTGTTTTTT.

The chain has TRBV9 and TRBJ2-2; 16 bases align to TRBD2. The V segment lost 2 bases and the J segment 4 bases; nucleotides outside the gene matches: 11. The length of the CDR3 is 20 residues. Germline CDR1 reads SGDLS; CDR2 reads YYNGEE. This chain's CDR3 is CASSVLPGTSGRAGTGELFF. DNA for the CDR3: TGTGCCAGCAGCGTCCTACCGGGGACTAGCGGGAGGGCGGGCACCGGGGAGCTGTTTTTT.

The genes are TRBV12-5 and TRBJ2-1; D perhaps matches TRBD1 (6 bases). The CDR3 contains 14 residues. V lost 2 bases to trimming and J lost 9 bases, with 14 bases between them. Germline loops: CDR1 LGHNT, CDR2 FRNRAP. The CDR3 region is CASGLPVTGSEQFF. The CDR3 DNA reads TGTGCTAGTGGTTTGCCCGTTACAGGGAGTGAGCAGTTCTTC.

V and J are TRBV5-4 and TRBJ2-3; D is possibly TRBD2 (5 bases). This CDR3 has 15 amino acids. The germline V gene has CDR1 SGHNT and CDR2 YYREEE (reference sequence). The germline V and J ends were trimmed by 0 bases and 2 bases, with 10 bases remaining between them. CDR3: CASSLESGYTDTQYF. The DNA of the CDR3 is TGTGCCAGCAGCTTGGAGAGCGGATACACAGATACGCAGTATTTT.

The chain uses TRBV5-8 and TRBJ2-3; a possible D gene is TRBD1 (5 bases). Germline CDR1 SGHTS, CDR2 YDEGEE. V was pared by 3 bases and J by 4 bases, with 15 bases between. The CDR3 consists of 15 residues. Here the CDR3 reads CASSYGSLRADTQYF. For the CDR3, the DNA is TGTGCCAGCAGCTATGGGTCGCTCAGGGCAGATACGCAGTATTTT.

This clone was found once. The V gene is TRBV10-3, the J gene TRBJ2-3, with 9 bases lining up with TRBD1. This CDR3 spans 15 amino acids. The germline V gene encodes CDR1 ENHRY and CDR2 SYGVKD. The V segment lost 10 bases and the J segment 4 bases; nucleotides outside the gene matches: 12. The CDR3 nucleotides read TGTGCCACCCAAAACGGGACAGGGAGGGCAGATACGCAGTATTTT. The encoded protein is CATQNGTGRADTQYF.

The genes are TRBV19 and TRBJ1-5; TRBD1 might be the D (6 bases). Trimming took off 7 bases at V and 7 bases at J, with 23 bases between the two ends. This CDR3 is built from 16 residues. Germline V CDR1 and CDR2: LNHDA, SQIVND (reference sequence). CDR3 residues: CASILQGGSFSQPQHF. CDR3 nucleotide sequence: TGTGCCAGTATTTTACAGGGTGGGTCTTTCAGCCAGCCCCAGCATTTT.

Here the CDR3 reads CASSVERYYEQYF. The DNA for the CDR3 is TGTGCCAGCAGTGTCGAGCGTTACTACGAGCAGTACTTC. The chain employs TRBV6-1 and TRBJ2-7, with D uncertain. Trimming removed 4 bases at V and 3 bases at J, with 10 bases between. The CDR3 has 13 amino acids. The germline CDR1 and CDR2 sequences are MNHNS and SASEGT.

Turning to this clone: This specimen includes other DNA sequences encoding the same CDR3. The chain links TRBV6-1 to TRBJ1-5, with a weak D call TRBD1 (5 bases). The CDR3 totals 15 residues. V lost 3 bases to trimming and J lost 2 bases, with 11 bases between them. Germline CDR1 MNHNS, CDR2 SASEGT. In nucleotides, the CDR3 is TGTGCCAGCAGTGAGGAGACGGGGGGCAATCAGCCCCAGCATTTT. Its translation: CASSEETGGNQPQHF.

J is TRBJ1-2 and V is TRBV18; TRBD1 might be the D (5 bases). The CDR3 extends over 16 amino acids. In germline, CDR1 is KGHSH, CDR2 LQKENI. V gave up 2 bases and J gave up 6 bases, with 19 bases separating them. The CDR3 loop reads CASSPEAGLGSHGYTF. The CDR3, as DNA: TGTGCCAGCTCACCAGAGGCGGGACTGGGTAGTCATGGCTACACCTTC.

This chain connects TRBV28 to TRBJ1-2; tentative D call: TRBD1 (6 bases). Trimming took 2 bases from V and 11 from J, leaving 15 bases between them. Germline loops: CDR1 MDHEN, CDR2 SYDVKM. The CDR3 length is 13 residues. Here the CDR3 DNA reads TGTGCCAGCAGTTTAGAACAGGGCCGAGGGTACACCTTC. Encoded protein: CASSLEQGRGYTF.

This chain links TRBV28 with TRBJ2-3; D call uncertain. CDR1 is MDHEN and CDR2 is SYDVKM in the germline V gene. The CDR3 runs to 13 residues. V dropped 7 bases and J dropped 4 bases, with 12 bases sitting between them. CDR3 amino acids: CASKGVSADTQYF. In nucleotides, the CDR3 is TGTGCCAGCAAAGGAGTGAGCGCAGATACGCAGTATTTT.